One and the same sample provided the 17 T cell receptor beta chains below, sequenced in a study of memory B cells and T cells in multiple sclerosis (dated by TCRdb to the late 2010s). Library prep was done by the immunoSEQ multiplex PCR assay. Imported from immuneACCESS, the table was reduced by TCRdb to in-frame sequences with V and J called. These copies leave out some clones; in studies compared against another copy, an unresolved V gene accounts for under half, and the cause of the remainder is not known. This sample holds about 7,600 clones; roughly 50% were observed only once. The ten most abundant clones make up roughly 30% of the sample. Sample: memory (CD45RO+) CD8+ T cells from blood. Per the publication, the cell subset or site label means: CD45RO+ memory T cells sorted from peripheral blood. Receptors originate from a human donor with multiple sclerosis.

This clone is deemed medium-sized. The identical CDR3 is also encoded by other nucleotide sequences in the sample. The gene calls are TRBV6-4 and TRBJ2-3; 13 bases map to TRBD2. The CDR3 spans 15 residues. V shed 0 bases, J shed 6 bases, and the junction held 0 bases outside the gene matches. Germline CDR1 and CDR2: MRHNA and SNTAGT. The CDR3 DNA reads as TGTGCCAGCAGTGACTCGACTAGCGGGGGGGATACGCAGTATTTT. Protein: CASSDSTSGGDTQYF.

The rearrangement links TRBV6-5 to TRBJ1-3; D unresolved. The germline gives CDR1 MNHEY, CDR2 SVGAGI. This CDR3 contains 13 residues. V was shortened by 4 bases and J by 4 bases, with 8 bases between the two germline ends. CDR3 region: CASSSDLGNTIYF. The CDR3, as DNA: TGTGCCAGCAGTTCGGACTTGGGAAACACCATATATTTT.

DNA of the CDR3: TGTGCCAGCAGCGGCGGGACAGCGGGGGTTGAAAAACTGTTTTTT. This gives the protein CASSGGTAGVEKLFF. This chain connects TRBV9 to TRBJ1-4; 7 bases are shared with TRBD1. Germline assignment: CDR1 SGDLS and CDR2 YYNGEE. The ends lost 3 bases at V and 7 bases at J; junction bases unmatched: 9. The CDR3 consists of 15 residues. Together with reference TRBV9 and TRBJ1-4, the CDR3 gives the full variable domain: DSGVTQTPKHLITATGQRVTLRCSPRSGDLSVYWYQQSLDQGLQFLIQYYNGEERAKGNILERFSAQQFPDLHSELNLSSLELGDSALYFCASSGGTAGVEKLFFGSGTQLSVL.

The CDR3 coding sequence is TGTGCCAGCAGCCCCTTCCGTCCAGGGGGATTAAACACCATATATTTT. It encodes CASSPFRPGGLNTIYF. This sequence joins TRBV13 and TRBJ1-3; 7 bases are a match to TRBD1. Unmatched junction bases numbered 13, after V lost 5 bases and J lost 6 bases. Germline CDR1 and CDR2: PRHDT and FYEKMQ (reference sequence). The CDR3 covers 16 residues.

The CDR3 here is CASSLGGARYEQYF. CDR3 DNA sequence: TGTGCCAGCAGTTTGGGAGGGGCCCGCTACGAGCAGTACTTC. The rearrangement uses TRBV27 and TRBJ2-7; TRBD2 matches at 7 bases. J was trimmed by 3 bases and V by 3 bases; bases with no gene match: 5. The germline CDR1 and CDR2 sequences are MNHEY and SMNVEV (reference sequence). This CDR3 spans 14 amino acids.

The chain uses TRBV4-1 and TRBJ2-5; a possible D gene is TRBD2 (6 bases). Germline-derived CDR1 and CDR2 are MGHRA and YSYEKL. The length of the CDR3 is 15 residues. Trimming pared 5 bases from V and 3 bases from J, leaving 16 bases between. The CDR3: CASSSGLHQKETQYF. CDR3 DNA: TGCGCCAGCAGCTCGGGACTGCACCAAAAAGAGACCCAGTACTTC.

By its share, this clone is medium-sized. This sequence joins TRBV6-5 and TRBJ1-5; 7 nucleotides line up with TRBD1. After removal of 6 bases from V and 4 bases from J, the junction contained 3 bases not matched to a gene. The CDR3 length is 13 residues. The germline CDR1 and CDR2 sequences are MNHEY and SVGAGI. The CDR3 bases are TGTGCCAGCAGGTCACAGGGGAATCAGCCCCAGCATTTT. Encoded protein: CASRSQGNQPQHF.

This chain links TRBV9 with TRBJ2-1; 11 nucleotides line up with TRBD2. From germline, CDR1 is SGDLS and CDR2 YYNGEE. Germline trimming cut 7 bases from V and 7 bases from J; bases unmatched to any gene: 13. The CDR3 has 16 residues. This chain's CDR3 is CASRPPASGRYNEQFF. The CDR3 coding sequence is TGTGCCAGCCGCCCCCCCGCTAGCGGGAGGTATAATGAGCAGTTCTTC.

This clone has just one count. This sequence joins TRBV2 and TRBJ2-7; D is unclear. With 4 bases removed from V and 2 bases from J, the gap between germline ends came to 9 bases. The CDR3 is 13 amino acids. CDR1 is SNHLY and CDR2 is FYNNEI in the germline V gene. CDR3 region: CASSGYSPYEQYF. In DNA form, the CDR3 reads TGTGCCAGCAGTGGCTACAGTCCCTACGAGCAGTACTTC.

V is TRBV6-5 and J is TRBJ2-7, with TRBD1 matching over 7 bases. V lost 8 bases, J lost 6 bases, and 13 bases stayed unmatched. This CDR3 spans 14 amino acids. From germline, CDR1 is MNHEY and CDR2 SVGAGI. The CDR3 spells CASSTITGVREQYF. CDR3 sequence (DNA): TGTGCCAGCTCTACTATAACAGGGGTACGCGAGCAGTACTTC.

In this sample, this clone turned up a few times. The rearrangement uses TRBV2 and TRBJ2-3, with a weak D call TRBD2 (5 bases). With 5 bases removed from V and 2 bases from J, the gap between germline ends came to 17 bases. CDR3 length: 16 amino acids. Germline V gene lookup returns CDR1 SNHLY and CDR2 FYNNEI. CDR3 amino acids: CASSYLDSALTDTQYF. CDR3 bases: TGTGCCAGCAGTTATCTGGACTCCGCCCTCACAGATACGCAGTATTTT.

This clone is labeled medium-sized. The chain has TRBV28 and TRBJ2-3; D is ambiguous. V shed 8 bases and J shed 4 bases, with 16 bases lying between them. CDR3 size: 14 residues. The germline CDR1 and CDR2 sequences are MDHEN and SYDVKM. The CDR3 DNA is TGTGCCAGCGGCCCTGGTCCAGAGGCAGATACGCAGTATTTT. The encoded protein is CASGPGPEADTQYF.

The chain combines TRBV14 with TRBJ1-2; 8 bases are shared with TRBD1. J gave up 4 bases and V 0 bases, and 7 bases lay outside the gene matches. From germline, CDR1 is SGHDN and CDR2 FVKESK. This CDR3 region has 16 residues. CDR3 sequence: CASSQDAGQGRYGYTF. CDR3 coding DNA: TGTGCCAGCAGCCAAGACGCAGGACAGGGTCGCTATGGCTACACCTTC.

This clone was recorded only once. The rearrangement joins TRBV19 to TRBJ2-1; TRBD2 agrees at 13 bases. CDR1 LNHDA and CDR2 SQIVND come from the germline V gene (reference sequence). J lost 6 bases, V lost 7 bases, and 6 bases had no gene match. CDR3 length: 15 amino acids. CDR3 amino acids: CASTLGLAGSNEQFF. CDR3 nucleotide sequence: TGTGCCAGTACCCTGGGACTAGCGGGATCCAATGAGCAGTTCTTC.

In its sample, this clone was seen a few times. The chain joins TRBV6-5 to TRBJ1-2, with TRBD1 matching 10 bases. V shed 5 bases and J 4 bases; nucleotides not matched to a gene: 7. CDR3 size: 15 residues. Germline V CDR1 and CDR2: MNHEY, SVGAGI. The CDR3 DNA is TGTGCCAGCAGTATCAGACAGGGGGCAAGCTATGGCTACACCTTC. Its translation is CASSIRQGASYGYTF.

The chain carries TRBV9 and TRBJ2-7; 8 nucleotides line up with TRBD1. V was clipped by 4 bases and J by 2 bases; unmatched bases: 11. CDR3 length equals 16 residues. Germline V gene sequence: CDR1 SGDLS, CDR2 YYNGEE. CDR3: CASSPIPTGDTYEQYF. CDR3 coding DNA: TGTGCCAGCAGCCCAATCCCGACAGGGGATACCTACGAGCAGTACTTC.

This clone was seen just once. This chain joins TRBV7-9 and TRBJ2-1; 8 nucleotides agree with TRBD1. With V trimmed by 5 bases and J by 6 bases, 9 bases remained unmatched. The germline gives CDR1 SEHNR, CDR2 FQNEAQ (reference sequence). The CDR3 length is 15 residues. CDR3 protein: CASSPKGTGGNEQFF. DNA for the CDR3: TGTGCCAGCAGCCCCAAAGGGACAGGCGGCAATGAGCAGTTCTTC.